A selection of T cell receptor beta chains follows, all from one sample in a study of T cells expressing NK-cell markers. Following a re-call of the 5' RACE reads, TCRdb has one entry per CDR3 protein and lacks DNA. The sample's table shows 160,000 or so distinct CDR3 sequences. The source material was blood T cells: a sorted CD56 or NKG2C T cell subset, CD4+ or CD8+ T cells, or bulk PBMC T cells (not recorded which). All receptors derive from a woman aged 18 to 75 in good health. The CDR3 runs from the conserved cysteine through the conserved F or W. Fields, in order: clone size, J gene, V gene, CDR3 protein. A row's size may be missing; if present it is once, few, many or a size class.

NA TRBJ2-7 TRBV5-1 CASNLGQASYEQYF
NA TRBJ2-7 TRBV9 CASSVHRHSYEQYF
medium-sized TRBJ2-1 TRBV5-1 CASSSQGAGNEQFF
NA TRBJ1-1 TRBV5-1 CASSSQGEITEAFF
NA TRBJ1-3 TRBV5-1 CASSLEGIRIRSGNTIYF
NA TRBJ2-1 TRBV3-1 CASSQGSTGLAGISYNEQFF
NA TRBJ2-7 TRBV7-2 CASKLAGGAYEQYF
NA TRBJ1-2 TRBV7-8 CASSLAVASWYGYTF
NA TRBJ2-5 TRBV9 CASSVKGGSEETQYF
NA TRBJ2-3 TRBV20-1 CSASRGDTQYF
NA TRBJ2-2 TRBV5-1 CASSLGYSSGSPGELFF